The source of this T cell receptor (beta chain) is a study of identical twins. All of the donors were Caucasians in good health. Germline CDR1 is SEHNR and CDR2 is FQNEAQ (reference sequence). The ends were cut back, 7 bases at V and 7 bases at J, with 19 bases in the middle. The CDR3 length is 14 residues. From the 5' RACE reads, TCRdb called clonotypes with MiXCR, one entry per CDR3 protein. The sample has approximately 300,000 distinct CDR3 sequences; roughly 9.8% are singletons. These data were likewise used in another study, on yellow fever vaccine responses in identical twins.

Sequenced: CD8+ T cells sorted from blood. The V call is TRBV7-9, the J call TRBJ2-5, with D possibly being TRBD1 (6 bases). The clonotype comes from a woman between 18 and 29 years old in good health. The CDR3 DNA follows: TGTGCCAGCAACCCAAACAGGGAATACGTGACCCAGTACTTC. This gives the protein CASNPNREYVTQYF.